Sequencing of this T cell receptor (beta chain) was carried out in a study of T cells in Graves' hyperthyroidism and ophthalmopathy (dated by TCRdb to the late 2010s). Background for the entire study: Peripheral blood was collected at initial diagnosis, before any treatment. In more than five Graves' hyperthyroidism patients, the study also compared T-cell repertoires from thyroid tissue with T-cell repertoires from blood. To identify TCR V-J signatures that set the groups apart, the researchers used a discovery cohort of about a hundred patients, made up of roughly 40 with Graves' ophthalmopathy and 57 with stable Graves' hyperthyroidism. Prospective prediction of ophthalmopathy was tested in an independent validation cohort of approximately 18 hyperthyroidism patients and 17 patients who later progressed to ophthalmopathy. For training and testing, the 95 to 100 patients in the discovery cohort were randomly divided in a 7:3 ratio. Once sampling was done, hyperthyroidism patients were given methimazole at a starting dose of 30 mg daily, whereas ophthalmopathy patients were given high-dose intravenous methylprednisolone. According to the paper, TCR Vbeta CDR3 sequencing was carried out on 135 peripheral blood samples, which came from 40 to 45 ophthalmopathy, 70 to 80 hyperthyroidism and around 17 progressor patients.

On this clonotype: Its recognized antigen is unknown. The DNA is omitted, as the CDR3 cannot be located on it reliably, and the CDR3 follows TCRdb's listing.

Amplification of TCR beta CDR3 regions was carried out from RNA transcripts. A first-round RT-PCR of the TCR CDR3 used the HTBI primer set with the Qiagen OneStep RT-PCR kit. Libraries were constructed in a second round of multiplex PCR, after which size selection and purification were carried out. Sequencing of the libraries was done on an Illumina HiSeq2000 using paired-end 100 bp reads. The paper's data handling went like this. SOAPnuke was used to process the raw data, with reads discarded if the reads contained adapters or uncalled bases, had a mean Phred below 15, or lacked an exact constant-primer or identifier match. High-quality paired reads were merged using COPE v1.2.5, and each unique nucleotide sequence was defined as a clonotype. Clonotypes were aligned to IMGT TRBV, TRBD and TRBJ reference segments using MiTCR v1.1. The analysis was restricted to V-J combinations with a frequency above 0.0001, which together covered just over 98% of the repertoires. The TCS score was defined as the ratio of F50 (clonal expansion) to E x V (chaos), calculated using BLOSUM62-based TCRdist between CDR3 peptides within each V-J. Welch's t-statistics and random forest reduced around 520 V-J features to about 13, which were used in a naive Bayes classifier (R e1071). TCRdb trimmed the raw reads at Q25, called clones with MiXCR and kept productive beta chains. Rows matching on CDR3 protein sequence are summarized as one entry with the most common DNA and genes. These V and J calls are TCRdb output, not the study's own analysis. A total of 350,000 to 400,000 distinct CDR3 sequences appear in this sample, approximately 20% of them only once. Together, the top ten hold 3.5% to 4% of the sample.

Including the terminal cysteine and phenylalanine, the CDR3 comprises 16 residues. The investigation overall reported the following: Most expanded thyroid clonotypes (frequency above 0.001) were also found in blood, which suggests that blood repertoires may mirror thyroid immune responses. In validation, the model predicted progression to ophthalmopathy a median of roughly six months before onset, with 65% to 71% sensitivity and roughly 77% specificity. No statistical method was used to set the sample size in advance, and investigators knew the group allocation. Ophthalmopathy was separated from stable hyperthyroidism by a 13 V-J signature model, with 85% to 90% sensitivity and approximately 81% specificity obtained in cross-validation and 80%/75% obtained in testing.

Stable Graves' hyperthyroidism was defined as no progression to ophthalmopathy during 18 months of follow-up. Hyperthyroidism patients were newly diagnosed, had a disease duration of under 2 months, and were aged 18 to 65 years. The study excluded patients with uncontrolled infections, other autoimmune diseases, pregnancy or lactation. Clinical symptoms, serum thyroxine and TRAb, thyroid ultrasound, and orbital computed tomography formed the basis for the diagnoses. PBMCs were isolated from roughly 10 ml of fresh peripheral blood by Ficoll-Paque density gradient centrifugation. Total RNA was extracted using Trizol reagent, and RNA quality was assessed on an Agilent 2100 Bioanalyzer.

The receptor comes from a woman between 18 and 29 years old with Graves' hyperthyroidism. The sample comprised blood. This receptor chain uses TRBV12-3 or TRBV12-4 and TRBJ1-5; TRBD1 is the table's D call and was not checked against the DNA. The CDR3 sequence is CASSSSAGGGNQPQHF.